This paragraph covers one TCR beta chain sequence. Random hexamers served to reverse transcribe roughly 0.5 to 1 ug RNA. A single record per CDR3 protein comes from TCRdb applying MiXCR to the immunoSEQ multiplex PCR reads. The sample shows roughly 200,000 distinct CDR3 sequences, roughly 90% of them seen only once. The V end was cut by 3 bases, the J end by 4 bases, with 15 bases between. The CDR3 runs to 15 residues. In germline, CDR1 is LGHDT, CDR2 YNNKEL (reference sequence). This specimen comes from a study of CD8 T cells in Susac syndrome. The TCR sequence derives from a human donor with Susac syndrome. The sample consisted of CD4+ T cells from PBMCs. The chain employs TRBV3-1 and TRBJ1-1; D might be TRBD1 (5 bases). The CDR3: CASSHADTGSTEAFF. CDR3 in DNA: TGTGCCAGCAGCCATGCCGATACAGGTAGCACTGAAGCTTTCTTT. Using reference TRBV3-1 and TRBJ1-1 for the parts outside the CDR3, the full variable domain is DTAVSQTPKYLVTQMGNDKSIKCEQNLGHDTMYWYKQDSKKFLKIMFSYNNKELIINETVPNRFSPKSPDKAHLNLHINSLELGDSAVYFCASSHADTGSTEAFFGQGTRLTVV.